The T cell receptor beta chain under discussion was sequenced for a study of CD8+ T cells in alopecia areata. About the study: A regimen of oral tofacitinib, 5 to 10 mg twice daily, was given to treated patients. Tofacitinib ran 6 to 18 months, followed by 6 months off drug.

In alopecia areata patients, both lesional scalp punch biopsies and peripheral blood were collected. Both CD4+ and CD8+ T cells were separated by sorting PBMCs. Germline V lookup: CDR1 LGHNA, CDR2 YNFKEQ. V gave up 4 bases and J gave up 2 bases, with 8 bases separating them. The CDR3 is 14 residues long. Reverse transcribed after extraction, RNA yielded cDNA as the sequencing template. Assay: immunoSEQ multiplex PCR; the TCRdb copy retains only in-frame clones and omits some. Among 150,000 to 200,000 clones, 65% to 75% were seen once, and the ten largest hold around 10%. This clonotype was obtained from a human donor with alopecia areata. The chain carries TRBV4-2 and TRBJ1-4; D is ambiguous. The sequenced sample was CD8+ T cells sorted from blood, obtained at week 0. CDR3 sequence reads: CASSPGWTNEKLFF. CDR3 in DNA: TGTGCCAGCAGCCCTGGATGGACTAATGAAAAACTGTTTTTT.